This entry features one TCR beta chain sequence. V was cut by 7 bases and J by 7 bases, with 13 bases left in between. Germline lookup yields CDR1 MNHEY and CDR2 SVGAGI. This CDR3 region has 12 residues. These data come from a study of radiotherapy plus CTLA-4 blockade in lung cancer. Generated by immunoSEQ multiplex PCR, the TCRdb table keeps only in-frame clones and is missing some. The repertoire has 58,000 or so clones, less than 80% of them found once; the top ten carry roughly 17%. V and J are TRBV6-5 and TRBJ1-2; unclear D gene. The sequencing used peripheral blood, collected from a patient treated with radiotherapy plus ipilimumab. The source of this sequence is a human donor with non-small cell lung cancer who had a complete response to radiotherapy plus ipilimumab. The CDR3 loop reads CASNLKGGGYTF. The DNA of the CDR3 is TGTGCCAGCAACCTAAAGGGAGGTGGCTACACCTTC.